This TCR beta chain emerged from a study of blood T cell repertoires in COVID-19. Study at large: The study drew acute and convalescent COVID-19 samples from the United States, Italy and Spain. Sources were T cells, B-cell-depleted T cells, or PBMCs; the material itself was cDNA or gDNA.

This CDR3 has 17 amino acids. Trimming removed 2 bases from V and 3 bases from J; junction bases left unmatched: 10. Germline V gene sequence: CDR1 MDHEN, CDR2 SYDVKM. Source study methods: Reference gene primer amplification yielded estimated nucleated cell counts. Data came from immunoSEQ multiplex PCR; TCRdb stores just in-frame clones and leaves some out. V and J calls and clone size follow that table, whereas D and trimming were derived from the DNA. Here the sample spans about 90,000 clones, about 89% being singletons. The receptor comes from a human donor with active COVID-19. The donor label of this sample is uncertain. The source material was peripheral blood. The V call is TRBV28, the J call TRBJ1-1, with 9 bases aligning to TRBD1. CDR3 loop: CASSLTQGADRYTEAFF. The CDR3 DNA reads TGTGCCAGCAGTTTAACACAGGGGGCGGATAGGTACACTGAAGCTTTCTTT.